The T cell receptor beta chain described here comes from a study of blood T cell repertoires in COVID-19. Study as a whole: Samples of COVID-19 (acute and convalescent) were obtained from the United States, Italy and Spain. Sources were T cells, B-cell-depleted T cells, or PBMCs; the material itself was cDNA or gDNA.

The table lists this clone with a few counts. Source study methods: Quantification of nucleated cells was approximated via reference gene primer amplification. The protocol was immunoSEQ multiplex PCR, while the TCRdb copy is restricted to in-frame clones and leaves out a portion. The DNA gave D and trimming, while V, J and clone size come from that table. In the table there are some 200,000 clones, roughly 90% of which are singletons. The V end lost 3 bases, the J end lost 1 base, and 12 bases lay between the germline ends. Germline CDR1 is DFQATT and CDR2 is SNEGSKA (reference sequence). This CDR3 comprises 14 residues.

The sequence derives from a woman aged 45-59 years with acute or convalescent COVID-19. Sequences were obtained from peripheral blood. The rearrangement joins TRBV20-1 to TRBJ1-2; no definite D call. The CDR3 loop reads CSASRGIVNYGYTF. CDR3 nucleotides: TGCAGTGCTAGTCGGGGAATAGTTAACTATGGCTACACCTTC.